Presented here are 16 T cell receptor beta chains from one specimen sequenced in a study of blood T cells in healthy people across ages. PCR was performed a second time for roughly 7 to 12 cycles using a sample-barcoded 5' primer and a J-beta primer mix. A single record per CDR3 protein comes from TCRdb applying MiXCR to the 5' RACE reads. Of 750,000 to 950,000 distinct CDR3 sequences listed, approximately 53% are singletons. The specimen sequenced was blood. These TCRs come from a man older than 75 in good health.

Only a few counts were recorded for this clonotype. The chain employs TRBV28 and TRBJ2-1, with 10 bases identical to TRBD2. V lost 2 bases, J lost 6 bases, and 7 bases stayed unmatched. The CDR3 runs 16 residues. The germline V gene has CDR1 MDHEN and CDR2 SYDVKM. CDR3 loop: CASSLRVAGGFNEQFF. Here the CDR3 DNA reads TGTGCCAGCAGTTTAAGGGTAGCGGGAGGATTCAATGAGCAGTTCTTC.

This chain joins TRBV18 and TRBJ2-6; 7 bases agree with TRBD1. The CDR3 consists of 17 residues. Germline V gene sequence: CDR1 KGHSH, CDR2 LQKENI. V was clipped by 3 bases and J by 0 bases; unmatched bases: 5. The DNA of the CDR3 is TGTGCCAGCTCACCCGGACAGGCCCTCTCTGGGGCCAACGTCCTGACTTTC. It is translated as CASSPGQALSGANVLTF. The full variable domain, with the rest looked up from reference TRBV18 and TRBJ2-6, is NAGVMQNPRHLVRRRGQEARLRCSPMKGHSHVYWYRQLPEEGLKFMVYLQKENIIDESGMPKERFSAEFPKEGPSILRIQQVVRGDSAAYFCASSPGQALSGANVLTFGAGSRLTVL.

V and J are TRBV24-1 and TRBJ2-3; D could derive from TRBD1 or TRBD2 (5 bases each). This CDR3 contains 15 residues. Germline V gene data show CDR1 as KGHDR and CDR2 as SFDVKD. The V and J ends lost 6 bases and 2 bases respectively, with 14 bases between them. CDR3 DNA: TGTGCCACCAGTACCGGGACGTCAGACACAGATACGCAGTATTTT. Its translation is CATSTGTSDTDTQYF.

The chain employs TRBV20-1 and TRBJ2-4; 16 bases are shared with TRBD2. The DNA matches TRBJ2-5 better at its end, which makes the J call doubtful. This CDR3 has 15 residues. Germline V gene sequence: CDR1 DFQATT, CDR2 SNEGSKA (reference sequence). The CDR3 loop is CSATPGLAGGETQYF. The CDR3 DNA sequence: TGCAGTGCTACCCCGGGACTAGCGGGAGGGGAGACCCAGTACTTC.

The chain is built from TRBV10-3 and TRBJ2-5, with TRBD2 matching over 8 bases. This CDR3 comprises 15 residues. V was clipped by 2 bases and J by 2 bases; unmatched bases: 4. Germline V CDR1 and CDR2: ENHRY, SYGVKD. The CDR3 sequence is CAISEGSGVQETQYF. CDR3 DNA sequence: TGTGCCATCAGTGAGGGTAGCGGGGTTCAAGAGACCCAGTACTTC.

This clonotype has a handful of counts. V and J are TRBV24-1 and TRBJ2-4, with a tentative D call TRBD2 (5 bases). Trimming stripped 5 bases from V and 0 bases from J, with 10 bases between. The CDR3 runs to 15 residues. Per the germline V gene, CDR1 is KGHDR and CDR2 is SFDVKD. The CDR3 DNA reads TGTGCCACCAGTGCCGGAGGACTAGCCAAAAACATTCAGTACTTC. It specifies CATSAGGLAKNIQYF.

The rearrangement uses TRBV27 and TRBJ2-1; 9 nucleotides agree with TRBD1. The germline CDR1 and CDR2 sequences are MNHEY and SMNVEV (reference sequence). CDR3 length: 15 residues. The V and J ends lost 4 bases and 7 bases, in that order; junction bases with no gene match: 8. The CDR3 protein is CASSWTGTGSNEQFF. CDR3 coding DNA: TGTGCCAGCAGTTGGACCGGGACAGGGTCAAATGAGCAGTTCTTC.

The chain uses TRBV4-1 and TRBJ2-5; 16 nucleotides align to TRBD2. The DNA end favors TRBJ2-7, so the J call may be wrong. The CDR3 runs 16 residues. The germline V gene encodes CDR1 MGHRA and CDR2 YSYEKL. The CDR3 nucleotides read TGCGCCAGCAGCAGGGGACTAGCGGGAGGGAGGTACGAGCAGTACTTC. Protein product: CASSRGLAGGRYEQYF.

The CDR3 DNA follows: TGCAGTGCTAGATCTACAGGCCGCGGATCGAACACTGAAGCTTTCTTT. Translation gives CSARSTGRGSNTEAFF. The genes are TRBV20-1 and TRBJ1-1; TRBD1 is a possible D gene (5 bases). The CDR3 is 16 residues long. V lost 2 bases to trimming and J lost 1 base, with 17 bases between them. Germline CDR1 reads DFQATT; CDR2 reads SNEGSKA (reference sequence).

The rearrangement links TRBV5-1 to TRBJ1-5; 9 bases line up with TRBD1. The CDR3 covers 16 residues. Germline V gives CDR1 SGHRS, CDR2 YFSETQ. The V gene end was trimmed by 4 bases and the J gene end by 7 bases; junction bases not matched to a gene: 12. The CDR3 here is CASSPGDRVGNQPQHF. Written as DNA, the CDR3 is TGCGCCAGCAGCCCAGGGGACAGGGTGGGGAACCAGCCCCAGCATTTT.

This clonotype was counted many times. A junction boundary mismatches the germline segment, possibly from a read error. The gene calls are TRBV5-1 and TRBJ2-3, with D hard to call. The germline V gene has CDR1 SGHRS and CDR2 YFSETQ. The CDR3 consists of 13 residues. The CDR3 loop reads CASSPQGTDTQYF. In DNA form, the CDR3 reads TGTGCCAGCAGTCCCCAAGGCACAGATACGCAGTATTTT.

The CDR3 DNA reads as TGTGCCAGCGGAACAGGGACCGCCGGGGAGCTGTTTTTT. Translating gives CASGTGTAGELFF. This chain uses TRBV2 with TRBJ2-2; a weak D match, TRBD1 (6 bases). In germline, CDR1 is SNHLY, CDR2 FYNNEI. Trimming removed 8 bases from V and 6 bases from J, with 13 bases in between. This CDR3 is 13 amino acids long.

This clonotype was counted once. The rearrangement uses TRBV29-1 and TRBJ1-5; weak D call: TRBD1 (6 bases). CDR1 and CDR2 from the germline V gene are SQVTM and ANQGSEA. The ends were cut back, 3 bases at V and 0 bases at J, with 12 bases in the middle. This CDR3 contains 15 residues. The CDR3 DNA is TGCAGCGTTGAGGAACGACAGGTTAGCAATCAGCCCCAGCATTTT. It specifies CSVEERQVSNQPQHF.

The J gene is TRBJ2-6, the V gene TRBV20-1, with D possibly being TRBD1 (6 bases). Trimming pared 5 bases from V and 4 bases from J, leaving 15 bases between. This CDR3 has 15 amino acids. Germline assignment: CDR1 DFQATT and CDR2 SNEGSKA (reference sequence). For the CDR3, the DNA is TGCAGTGCTTCCTCTAGGGGGTCCGGGGCCAACGTCCTGACTTTC. Amino acid sequence: CSASSRGSGANVLTF.

The chain carries TRBV7-2 and TRBJ1-2; no clear D gene. Trimming took 3 bases from V and 8 from J, leaving 13 bases between them. Per germline, CDR1 SGHTA and CDR2 FQGNSA. This CDR3 comprises 13 residues. This chain's CDR3 is CASSLGNLGGYTF. In nucleotides, the CDR3 is TGTGCCAGCAGCTTGGGAAACTTAGGAGGCTACACCTTC.

The rearrangement links TRBV20-1 to TRBJ2-1, with 7 bases identical to TRBD2. The J segment lost 3 bases and the V segment lost 4 bases, leaving 3 bases of the junction unmatched. Germline assignment: CDR1 DFQATT and CDR2 SNEGSKA (reference sequence). This CDR3 is built from 13 residues. CDR3 nucleotides: TGCAGTGCTACCTGGGACTACTACAATGAGCAGTTCTTC. This sequence encodes CSATWDYYNEQFF.